This is a list of T cell receptor beta chains from one sample in a study of early T cells in non-severe SARS-CoV-2 infection. Via MiXCR, TCRdb re-called the 5' RACE reads, giving one row per CDR3 protein. Here the sample spans tens of thousands of distinct CDR3 sequences, less than 9.5% being singletons. The sample consisted of whole blood, taken at baseline. All receptors derive from an adult who was a healthcare worker with PCR-confirmed SARS-CoV-2 infection or an uninfected control (not recorded which). The CDR3 runs from the conserved cysteine through the conserved F or W. D genes are given only for firm matches.

D	V	CDR3
TRBD2	TRBV7-6	CASSSGSWEQFF
NA	TRBV3-1	CASSQDPGYGYTF
NA	TRBV18	CASSSRVAGTEAFF
TRBD2	TRBV7-9	CASSSGLAGVSYNEQFF
TRBD2	TRBV4-1	CASSQVVIAGAQGPYNEQFF
NA	TRBV7-2	CASSLERKFGEQYF
NA	TRBV14	CASSQANSRFRTQYF
TRBD1	TRBV27	CASSLGQVPYEQYF
NA	TRBV6-6	CASRRTAYNEQFF
TRBD2	TRBV7-2	CASTQSGSAYNEQFF
NA	TRBV4-1	CASSQDWGPANYGYTF
TRBD2	TRBV20-1	CSARDTGTSQNYEQFF
NA	TRBV20-1	CSASENQETQYF
NA	TRBV7-6	CASSSFETQYF
TRBD1	TRBV7-3	CASSSRQGSDIQYF